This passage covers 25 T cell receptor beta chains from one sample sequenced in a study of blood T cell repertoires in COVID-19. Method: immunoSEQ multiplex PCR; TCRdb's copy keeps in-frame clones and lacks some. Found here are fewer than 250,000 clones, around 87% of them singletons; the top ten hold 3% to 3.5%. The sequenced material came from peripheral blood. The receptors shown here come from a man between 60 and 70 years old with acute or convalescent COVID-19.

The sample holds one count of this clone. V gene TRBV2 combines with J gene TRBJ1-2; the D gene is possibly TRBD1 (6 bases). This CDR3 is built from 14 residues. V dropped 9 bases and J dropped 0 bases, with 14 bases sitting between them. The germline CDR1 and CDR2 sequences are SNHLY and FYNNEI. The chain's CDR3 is CARTGTQSNYGYTF. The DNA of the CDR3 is TGTGCCAGGACCGGGACACAGTCTAACTATGGCTACACCTTC.

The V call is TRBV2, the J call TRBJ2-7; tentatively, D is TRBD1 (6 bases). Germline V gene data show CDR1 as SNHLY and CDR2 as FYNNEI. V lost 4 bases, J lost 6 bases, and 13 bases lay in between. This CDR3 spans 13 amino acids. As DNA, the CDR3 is TGTGCCAGCAGTGGGTCCGGGACATTCGAGCAGTACTTC. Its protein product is CASSGSGTFEQYF.

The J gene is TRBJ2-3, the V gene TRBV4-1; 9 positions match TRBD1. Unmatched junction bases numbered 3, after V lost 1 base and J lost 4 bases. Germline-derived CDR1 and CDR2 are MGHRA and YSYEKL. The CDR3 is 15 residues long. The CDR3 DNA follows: TGCGCCAGCAGCCAAGCGGACAGGGGTGCAGATACGCAGTATTTT. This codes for CASSQADRGADTQYF.

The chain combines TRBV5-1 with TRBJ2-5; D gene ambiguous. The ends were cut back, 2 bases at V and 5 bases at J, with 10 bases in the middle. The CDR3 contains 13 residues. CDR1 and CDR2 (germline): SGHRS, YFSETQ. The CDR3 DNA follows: TGCGCCAGCAGCTTCGCACCACGGGAGACCCAGTACTTC. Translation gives CASSFAPRETQYF.

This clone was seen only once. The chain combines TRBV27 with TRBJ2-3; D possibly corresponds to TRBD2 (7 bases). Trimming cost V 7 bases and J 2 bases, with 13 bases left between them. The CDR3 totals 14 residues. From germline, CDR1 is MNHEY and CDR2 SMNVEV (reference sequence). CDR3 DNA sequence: TGTGCCAGCATCAAAGGGGGGGCCACAGATACGCAGTATTTT. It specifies CASIKGGATDTQYF.

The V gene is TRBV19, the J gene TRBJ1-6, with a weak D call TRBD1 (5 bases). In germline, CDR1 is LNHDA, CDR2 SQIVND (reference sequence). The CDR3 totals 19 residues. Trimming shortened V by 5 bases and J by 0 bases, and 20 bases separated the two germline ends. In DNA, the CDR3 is TGTGCCAGTAGTCCCCAGGGAACCGTAACCCGCTCCTATAATTCACCCCTCCACTTT. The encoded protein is CASSPQGTVTRSYNSPLHF.

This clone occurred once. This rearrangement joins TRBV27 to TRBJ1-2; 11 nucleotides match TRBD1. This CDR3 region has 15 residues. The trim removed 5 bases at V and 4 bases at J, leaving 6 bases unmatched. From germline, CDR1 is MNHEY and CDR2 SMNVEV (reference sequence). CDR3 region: CASSTGQGAGYGYTF. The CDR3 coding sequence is TGTGCCAGCAGTACCGGACAGGGGGCTGGCTATGGCTACACCTTC.

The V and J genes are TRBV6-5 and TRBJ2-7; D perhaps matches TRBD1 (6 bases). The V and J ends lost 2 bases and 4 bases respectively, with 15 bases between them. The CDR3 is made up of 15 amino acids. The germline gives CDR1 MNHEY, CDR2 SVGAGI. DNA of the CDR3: TGTGCCAGCAGTTACGGCCAGGGGAAGAGTTACGAGCAGTACTTC. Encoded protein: CASSYGQGKSYEQYF.

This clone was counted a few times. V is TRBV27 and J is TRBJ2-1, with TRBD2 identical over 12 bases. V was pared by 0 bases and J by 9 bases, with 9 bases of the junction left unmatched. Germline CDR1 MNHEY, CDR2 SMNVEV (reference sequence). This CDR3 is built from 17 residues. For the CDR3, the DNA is TGTGCCAGCAGTTTATCCGGCCTAGCGGGGGGGCTGGGTGAGCAGTTCTTC. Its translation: CASSLSGLAGGLGEQFF.

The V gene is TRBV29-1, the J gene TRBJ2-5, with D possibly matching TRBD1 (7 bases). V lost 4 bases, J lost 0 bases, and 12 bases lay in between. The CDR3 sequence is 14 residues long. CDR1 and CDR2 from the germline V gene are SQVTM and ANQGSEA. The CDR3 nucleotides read TGCAGCGTTGGAGCAGGGGGGTACCAAGAGACCCAGTACTTC. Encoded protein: CSVGAGGYQETQYF. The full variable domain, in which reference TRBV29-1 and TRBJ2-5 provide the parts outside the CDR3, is SAVISQKPSRDICQRGTSLTIQCQVDSQVTMMFWYRQQPGQSLTLIATANQGSEATYESGFVIDKFPISRPNLTFSTLTVSNMSPEDSSIYLCSVGAGGYQETQYFGPGTRLLVL.

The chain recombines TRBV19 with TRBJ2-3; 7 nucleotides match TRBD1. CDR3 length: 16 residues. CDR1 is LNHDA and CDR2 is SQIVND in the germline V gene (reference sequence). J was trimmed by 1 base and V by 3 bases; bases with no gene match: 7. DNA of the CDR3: TGTGCCAGTAGTATGGCCCGGACAGGCCGCACAGATACGCAGTATTTT. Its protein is CASSMARTGRTDTQYF. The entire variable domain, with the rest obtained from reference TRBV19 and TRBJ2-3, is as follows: DGGITQSPKYLFRKEGQNVTLSCEQNLNHDAMYWYRQDPGQGLRLIYYSQIVNDFQKGDIAEGYSVSREKKESFPLTVTSAQKNPTAFYLCASSMARTGRTDTQYFGPGTRLTVL.

The CDR3 here is CASTLTAESYSPLHF. The CDR3 DNA follows: TGTGCCAGTACTCTTACGGCGGAGAGCTATTCACCCCTCCACTTT. V and J are TRBV19 and TRBJ1-6; D uncertain. The CDR3 totals 15 residues. Trimming shortened V by 7 bases and J by 8 bases, and 18 bases separated the two germline ends. Germline V gene lookup returns CDR1 LNHDA and CDR2 SQIVND (reference sequence).

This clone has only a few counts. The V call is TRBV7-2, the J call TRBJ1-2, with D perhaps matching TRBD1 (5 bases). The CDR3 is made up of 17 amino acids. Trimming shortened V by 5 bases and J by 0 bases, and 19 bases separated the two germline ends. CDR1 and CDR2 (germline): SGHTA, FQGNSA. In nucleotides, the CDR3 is TGTGCCAGCAGCATGGGGGGAGGGACGGCTTCTAACTATGGCTACACCTTC. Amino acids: CASSMGGGTASNYGYTF.

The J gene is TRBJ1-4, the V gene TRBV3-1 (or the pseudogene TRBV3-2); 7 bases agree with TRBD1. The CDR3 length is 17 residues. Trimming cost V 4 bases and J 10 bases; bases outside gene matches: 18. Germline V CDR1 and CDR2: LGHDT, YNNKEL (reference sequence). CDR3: CASSREGEQGIFAKLFF. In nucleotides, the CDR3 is TGTGCCAGCAGCCGAGAGGGTGAACAGGGGATTTTTGCAAAACTGTTTTTT.

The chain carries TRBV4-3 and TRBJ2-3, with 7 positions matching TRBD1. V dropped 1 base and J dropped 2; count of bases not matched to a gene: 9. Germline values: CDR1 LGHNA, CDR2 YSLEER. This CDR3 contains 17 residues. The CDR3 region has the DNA TGCGCCAGCAGCCAAGGCCCGGACAGGTGGATCACAGATACGCAGTATTTT. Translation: CASSQGPDRWITDTQYF.

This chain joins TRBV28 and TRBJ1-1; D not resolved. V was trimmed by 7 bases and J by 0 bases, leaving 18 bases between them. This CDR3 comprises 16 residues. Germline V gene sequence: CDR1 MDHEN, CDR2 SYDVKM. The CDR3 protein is CASKRNARMLNTEAFF. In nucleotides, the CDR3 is TGTGCCAGCAAGCGGAACGCCAGAATGTTGAACACTGAAGCTTTCTTT.

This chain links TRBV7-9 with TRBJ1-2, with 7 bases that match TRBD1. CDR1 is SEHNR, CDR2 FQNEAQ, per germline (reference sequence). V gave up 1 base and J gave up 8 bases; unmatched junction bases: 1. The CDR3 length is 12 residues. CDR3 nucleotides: TGTGCCAGCAGCTTAGAACAGGGGGGCTACACCTTC. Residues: CASSLEQGGYTF.

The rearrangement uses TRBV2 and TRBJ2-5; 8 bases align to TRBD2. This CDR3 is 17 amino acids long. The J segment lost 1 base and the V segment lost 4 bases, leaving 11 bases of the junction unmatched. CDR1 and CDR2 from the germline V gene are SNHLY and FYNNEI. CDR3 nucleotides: TGTGCCAGCAGTGCCCCGACTAGCGTGGTATCCCAAGAGACCCAGTACTTC. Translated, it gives CASSAPTSVVSQETQYF. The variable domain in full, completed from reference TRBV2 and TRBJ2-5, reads EPEVTQTPSHQVTQMGQEVILRCVPISNHLYFYWYRQILGQKVEFLVSFYNNEISEKSEIFDDQFSVERPDGSNFTLKIRSTKLEDSAMYFCASSAPTSVVSQETQYFGPGTRLLVL.

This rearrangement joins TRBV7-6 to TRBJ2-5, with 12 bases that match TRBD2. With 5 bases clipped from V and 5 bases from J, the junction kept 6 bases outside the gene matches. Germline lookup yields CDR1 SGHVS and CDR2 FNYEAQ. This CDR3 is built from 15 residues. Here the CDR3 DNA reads TGTGCCAGCAGCAGAGGACTAGCGGGGCGGGAGACCCAGTACTTC. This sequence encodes CASSRGLAGRETQYF.

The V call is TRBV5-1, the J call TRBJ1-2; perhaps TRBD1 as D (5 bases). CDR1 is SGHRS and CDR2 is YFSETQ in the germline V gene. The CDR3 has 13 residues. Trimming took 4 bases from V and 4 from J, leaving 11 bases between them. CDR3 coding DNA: TGCGCCAGCAGCATTACCGACAGCTATGGCTACACCTTC. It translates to CASSITDSYGYTF. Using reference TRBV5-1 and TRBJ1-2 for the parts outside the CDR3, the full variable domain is KAGVTQTPRYLIKTRGQQVTLSCSPISGHRSVSWYQQTPGQGLQFLFEYFSETQRNKGNFPGRFSGRQFSNSRSEMNVSTLELGDSALYLCASSITDSYGYTFGSGTRLTVV.

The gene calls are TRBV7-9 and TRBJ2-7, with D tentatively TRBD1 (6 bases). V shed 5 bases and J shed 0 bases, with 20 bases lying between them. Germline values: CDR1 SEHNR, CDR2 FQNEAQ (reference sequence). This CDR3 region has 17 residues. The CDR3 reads CASSSRNSTGTSYEQYF. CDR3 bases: TGTGCCAGCAGCAGCCGAAATTCTACAGGGACCTCCTACGAGCAGTACTTC.

The CDR3 DNA reads as TGTGCCAGCAGCCTCCGACAGGGTGGGGACACTGAAGCTTTCTTT. This codes for CASSLRQGGDTEAFF. The chain has TRBV3-1 (or the pseudogene TRBV3-2) and TRBJ1-1; TRBD1 matches 7 bases. After removal of 4 bases from V and 3 bases from J, the junction contained 8 bases not matched to a gene. The germline V gene has CDR1 LGHDT and CDR2 YNNKEL (reference sequence). This CDR3 region has 15 residues.

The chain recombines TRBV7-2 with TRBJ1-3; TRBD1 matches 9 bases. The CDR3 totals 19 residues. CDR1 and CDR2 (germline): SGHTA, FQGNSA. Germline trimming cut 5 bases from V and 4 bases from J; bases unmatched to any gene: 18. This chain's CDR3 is CASSPPGTGTRSAGNTIYF. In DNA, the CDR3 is TGTGCCAGCAGCCCCCCCGGGACAGGGACACGTTCGGCCGGAAACACCATATATTTT.

CDR3 bases: TGTGCCAGCAGCTTAGACTGGGGGCGCGATCAGCCCCAGCATTTT. Encoded protein: CASSLDWGRDQPQHF. The chain employs TRBV7-2 and TRBJ1-5; possibly TRBD1 for D (6 bases). Germline loops: CDR1 SGHTA, CDR2 FQGNSA. The CDR3 contains 15 residues. Trimming cost V 1 base and J 5 bases, with 12 bases left between them.

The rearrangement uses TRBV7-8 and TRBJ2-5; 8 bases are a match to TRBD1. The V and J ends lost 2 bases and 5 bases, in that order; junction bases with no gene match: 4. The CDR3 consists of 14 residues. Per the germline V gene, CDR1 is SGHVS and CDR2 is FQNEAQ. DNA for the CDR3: TGTGCCAGCAGCTTATTCAGGGGGCGGGAGACCCAGTACTTC. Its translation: CASSLFRGRETQYF.